This is a list of T cell receptor beta chains from one sample in a study of shared clonotypes between healthy human individuals. Profiling relied on immunoSEQ multiplex PCR, and the TCRdb table lists in-frame clones only, not all of them. This table has approximately 2.4 million clones, more than 90% appearing once. Sequenced sample: naive CD4+ T cells sorted from blood. Receptor source: a man aged 18 to 29 in good health. The CDR3 runs from the conserved cysteine through the conserved F or W.

TRBV7-2	TRBJ2-7	CASSLAQVSYEQYF
TRBV6-1	TRBJ2-4	CASSLQLAKNIQYF
TRBV2	TRBJ1-5	CASGGTGGNQPQHF
TRBV2	TRBJ1-1	CASSNTGGLSEAFF
TRBV19	TRBJ1-4	CATTEAQGNEKLFF
TRBV18	TRBJ1-5	CASSPSVVSGPNQPQHF
TRBV11-3	TRBJ2-3	CASSMGLAGGLGTQYF
TRBV10-3	TRBJ1-1	CATHDTMNTEAFF
TRBV10-1	TRBJ2-6	CASGVLAVSGANVLTF
TRBV2	TRBJ1-4	CASSGTVATNEKLFF
TRBV7-9	TRBJ1-1	CASQGQANTEAFF
TRBV6-1	TRBJ2-1	CASSEPNESKQFF
TRBV5-1	TRBJ1-4	CASSAGQGSEKLFF
TRBV9	TRBJ2-7	CASSVGLAGGRYEQYF
TRBV6-5	TRBJ2-7	CASSVHREHYEQYF
TRBV5-1	TRBJ2-7	CASSTTGNPYGEQYF
TRBV6-1	TRBJ1-3	CASSARGDSSSGNTIYF
TRBV10-3	TRBJ1-4	CAITSGQGGEKLFF
TRBV7-9	TRBJ2-7	CASSLSFQEEQYF
TRBV18	TRBJ1-2	CASSQEGTGHGYTF
TRBV5-1	TRBJ1-1	CASSSGQVNTEAFF
TRBV7-2	TRBJ1-5	CASSDTGGQPQHF
TRBV10-3	TRBJ2-1	CAISESLRGVPGNEQFF
TRBV7-2	TRBJ2-7	CASSHYEQYF
TRBV11-3	TRBJ2-1	CASSYGTSGTYNEQFF
TRBV10-3	TRBJ2-7	CAISDGGYEQYF
TRBV6-5	TRBJ1-2	CASSPQGLGGYTF
TRBV4-1	TRBJ1-6	CASSQDRYSPLHF
TRBV6-5	TRBJ1-2	CASSYRQRYGYTF
TRBV7-9	TRBJ1-4	CASRRTGSAEKLFF
TRBV11-3	TRBJ2-7	CASSLDLWYEQYF
TRBV10-3	TRBJ1-2	CASDSRSGSNYGYTF
TRBV6-5	TRBJ2-1	CASSPTSGGFEQFF
TRBV5-6	TRBJ1-1	CASSAPPGDTEAFF
TRBV7-2	TRBJ2-2	CASSSRHVPGRGNTGELFF
TRBV11-2	TRBJ2-5	CASSTRLAGAETQYF
TRBV19	TRBJ1-4	CATGSGMVNEKLFF
TRBV28	TRBJ1-5	CASRGEYSNQPQHF
TRBV6-6	TRBJ2-3	CASSYLSGISTDTQYF
TRBV29-1	TRBJ1-1	CSVGRDGNTEAFF
TRBV30	TRBJ1-2	CAWSGAGGNYGYTF